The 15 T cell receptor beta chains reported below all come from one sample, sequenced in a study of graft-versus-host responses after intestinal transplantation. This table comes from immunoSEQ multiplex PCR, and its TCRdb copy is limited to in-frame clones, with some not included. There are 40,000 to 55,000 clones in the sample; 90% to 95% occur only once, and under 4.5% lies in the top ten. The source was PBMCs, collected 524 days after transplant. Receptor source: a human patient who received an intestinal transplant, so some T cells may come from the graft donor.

The CDR3 DNA is TGTGCCAGCAGTGGAAGCGGACGCACAGATACGCAGTATTTT. Its protein is CASSGSGRTDTQYF. V usage is TRBV6-6 and J usage is TRBJ2-3, with a weak D call TRBD2 (5 bases). Germline V gene data show CDR1 as MNHNY and CDR2 as SVGAGI (reference sequence). This CDR3 spans 14 amino acids. V shed 5 bases and J shed 1 base, with 10 bases lying between them.

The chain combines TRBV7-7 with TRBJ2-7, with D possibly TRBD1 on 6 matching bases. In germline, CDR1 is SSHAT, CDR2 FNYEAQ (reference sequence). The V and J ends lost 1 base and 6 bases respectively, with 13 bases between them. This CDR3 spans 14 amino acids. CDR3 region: CASSLDGPRGEQYF. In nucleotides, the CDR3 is TGTGCCAGCAGCTTAGATGGTCCCAGGGGCGAGCAGTACTTC.

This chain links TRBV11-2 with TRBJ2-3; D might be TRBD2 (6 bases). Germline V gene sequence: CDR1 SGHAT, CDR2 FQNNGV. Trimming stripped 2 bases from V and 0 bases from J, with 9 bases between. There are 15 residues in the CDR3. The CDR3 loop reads CASSLSLASTDTQYF. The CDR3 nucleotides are TGTGCCAGCAGCTTAAGTCTAGCGAGCACAGATACGCAGTATTTT. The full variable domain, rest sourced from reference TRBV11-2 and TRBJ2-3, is EAGVAQSPRYKIIEKRQSVAFWCNPISGHATLYWYQQILGQGPKLLIQFQNNGVVDDSQLPKDRFSAERLKGVDSTLKIQPAKLEDSAVYLCASSLSLASTDTQYFGPGTRLTVL.

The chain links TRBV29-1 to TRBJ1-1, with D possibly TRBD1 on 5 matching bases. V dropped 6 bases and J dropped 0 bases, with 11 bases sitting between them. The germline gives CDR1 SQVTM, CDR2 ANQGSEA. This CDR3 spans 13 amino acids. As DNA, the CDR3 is TGCAGCGTCCTCAGGGATATGAACACTGAAGCTTTCTTT. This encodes CSVLRDMNTEAFF.

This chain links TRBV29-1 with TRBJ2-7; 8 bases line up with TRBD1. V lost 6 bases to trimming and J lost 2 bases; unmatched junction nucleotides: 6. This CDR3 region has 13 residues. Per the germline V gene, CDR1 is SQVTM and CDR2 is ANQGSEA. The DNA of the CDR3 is TGCAGCGTATCAGGGGGCGCTACCTACGAGCAGTACTTC. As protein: CSVSGGATYEQYF.

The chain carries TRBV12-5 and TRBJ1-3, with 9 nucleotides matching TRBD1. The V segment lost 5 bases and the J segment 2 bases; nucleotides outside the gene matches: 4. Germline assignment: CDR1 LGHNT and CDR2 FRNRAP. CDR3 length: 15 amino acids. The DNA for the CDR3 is TGTGCTAGTGGTATCGACAGGGGGGCTGGAAACACCATATATTTT. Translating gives CASGIDRGAGNTIYF.

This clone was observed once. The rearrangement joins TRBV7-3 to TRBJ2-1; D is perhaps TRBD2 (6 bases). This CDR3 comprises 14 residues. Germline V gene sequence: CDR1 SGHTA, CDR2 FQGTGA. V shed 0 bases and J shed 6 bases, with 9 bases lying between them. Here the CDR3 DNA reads TGTGCCAGCAGCTTAACGGCGGGGCTCAATGAGCAGTTCTTC. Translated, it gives CASSLTAGLNEQFF. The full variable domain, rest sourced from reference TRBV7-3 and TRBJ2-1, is GAGVSQTPSNKVTEKGKYVELRCDPISGHTALYWYRQSLGQGPEFLIYFQGTGAADDSGLPNDRFFAVRPEGSVSTLKIQRTERGDSAVYLCASSLTAGLNEQFFGPGTRLTVL.

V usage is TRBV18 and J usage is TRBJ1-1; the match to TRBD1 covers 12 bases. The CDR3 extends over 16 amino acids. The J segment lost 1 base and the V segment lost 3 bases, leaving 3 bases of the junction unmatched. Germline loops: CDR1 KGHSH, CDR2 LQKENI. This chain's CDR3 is CASSPGQGAKNTEAFF. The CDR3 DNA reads TGTGCCAGCTCACCGGGACAGGGGGCCAAGAACACTGAAGCTTTCTTT. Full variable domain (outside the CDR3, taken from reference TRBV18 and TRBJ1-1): NAGVMQNPRHLVRRRGQEARLRCSPMKGHSHVYWYRQLPEEGLKFMVYLQKENIIDESGMPKERFSAEFPKEGPSILRIQQVVRGDSAAYFCASSPGQGAKNTEAFFGQGTRLTVV.

CDR3 coding DNA: TGTGCCAGCAGTCAGCTAGCGGGAGGAACGAATGAGCAGTTCTTC. The encoded protein is CASSQLAGGTNEQFF. The chain has TRBV6-4 and TRBJ2-1, with 11 bases identical to TRBD2. This CDR3 contains 15 residues. With 5 bases clipped from V and 7 bases from J, the junction kept 7 bases outside the gene matches. In germline, CDR1 is MRHNA, CDR2 SNTAGT.

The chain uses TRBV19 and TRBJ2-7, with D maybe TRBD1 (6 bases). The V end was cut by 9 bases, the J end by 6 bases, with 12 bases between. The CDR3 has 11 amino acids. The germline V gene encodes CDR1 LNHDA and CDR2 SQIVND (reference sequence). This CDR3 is CASRRGGEQYF. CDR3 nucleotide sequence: TGTGCCAGCCGCAGGGGCGGCGAGCAGTACTTC.

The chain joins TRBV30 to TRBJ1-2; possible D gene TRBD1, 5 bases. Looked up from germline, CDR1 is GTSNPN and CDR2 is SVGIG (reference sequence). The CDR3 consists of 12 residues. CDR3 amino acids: CATGVGDYGYTF. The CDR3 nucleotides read TGTGCTACGGGGGTTGGGGACTATGGCTACACCTTC.

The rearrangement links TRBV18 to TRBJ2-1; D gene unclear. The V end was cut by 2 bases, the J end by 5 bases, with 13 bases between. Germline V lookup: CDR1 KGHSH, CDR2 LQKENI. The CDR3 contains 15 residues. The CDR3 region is CASSPSKLRDNEQFF. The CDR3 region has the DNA TGTGCCAGCTCACCATCCAAACTAAGGGACAATGAGCAGTTCTTC.

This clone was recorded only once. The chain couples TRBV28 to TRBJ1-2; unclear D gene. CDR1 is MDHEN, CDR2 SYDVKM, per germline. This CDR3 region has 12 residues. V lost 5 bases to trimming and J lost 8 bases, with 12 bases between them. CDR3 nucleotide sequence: TGTGCCAGCAGTCCCCAGGACTGGGGCTACACCTTC. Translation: CASSPQDWGYTF.

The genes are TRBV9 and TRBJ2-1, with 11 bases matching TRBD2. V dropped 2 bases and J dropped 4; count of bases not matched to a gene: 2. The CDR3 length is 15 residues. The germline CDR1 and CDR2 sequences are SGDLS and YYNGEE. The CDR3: CASSVGTSGYNEQFF. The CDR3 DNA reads TGTGCCAGCAGCGTGGGGACTAGCGGTTACAATGAGCAGTTCTTC.

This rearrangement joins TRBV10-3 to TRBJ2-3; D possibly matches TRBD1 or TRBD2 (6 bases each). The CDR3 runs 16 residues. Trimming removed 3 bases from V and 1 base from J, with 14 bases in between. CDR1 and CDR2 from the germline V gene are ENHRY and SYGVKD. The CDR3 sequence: CAISDGGRLRTDTQYF. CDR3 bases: TGTGCCATCAGTGACGGGGGCCGCCTCCGCACAGATACGCAGTATTTT.